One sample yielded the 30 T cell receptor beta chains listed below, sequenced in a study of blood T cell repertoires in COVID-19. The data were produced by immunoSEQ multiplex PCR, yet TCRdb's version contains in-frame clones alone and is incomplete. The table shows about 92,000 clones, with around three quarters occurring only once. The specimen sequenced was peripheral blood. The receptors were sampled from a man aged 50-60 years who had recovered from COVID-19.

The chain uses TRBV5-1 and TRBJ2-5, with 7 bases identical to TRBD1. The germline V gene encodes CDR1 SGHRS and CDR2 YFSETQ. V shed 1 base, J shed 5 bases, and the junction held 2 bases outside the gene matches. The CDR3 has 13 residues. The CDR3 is CASSLTGDETQYF. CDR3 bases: TGCGCCAGCAGCTTGACAGGGGATGAGACCCAGTACTTC. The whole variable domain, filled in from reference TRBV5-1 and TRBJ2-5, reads KAGVTQTPRYLIKTRGQQVTLSCSPISGHRSVSWYQQTPGQGLQFLFEYFSETQRNKGNFPGRFSGRQFSNSRSEMNVSTLELGDSALYLCASSLTGDETQYFGPGTRLLVL.

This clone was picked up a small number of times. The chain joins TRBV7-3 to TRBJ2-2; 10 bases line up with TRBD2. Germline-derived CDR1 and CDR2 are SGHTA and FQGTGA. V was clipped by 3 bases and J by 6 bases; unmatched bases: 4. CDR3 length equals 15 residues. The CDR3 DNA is TGTGCCAGCAGCTTGCTAGCGGGAGTTCCCGGGGAGCTGTTTTTT. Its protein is CASSLLAGVPGELFF.

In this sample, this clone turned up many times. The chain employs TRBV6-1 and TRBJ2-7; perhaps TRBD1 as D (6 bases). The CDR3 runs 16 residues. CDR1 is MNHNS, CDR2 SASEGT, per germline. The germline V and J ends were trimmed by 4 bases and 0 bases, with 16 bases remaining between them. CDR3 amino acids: CASSAPVTGHSYEQYF. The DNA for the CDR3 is TGTGCCAGCAGTGCCCCCGTGACGGGACACTCCTACGAGCAGTACTTC.

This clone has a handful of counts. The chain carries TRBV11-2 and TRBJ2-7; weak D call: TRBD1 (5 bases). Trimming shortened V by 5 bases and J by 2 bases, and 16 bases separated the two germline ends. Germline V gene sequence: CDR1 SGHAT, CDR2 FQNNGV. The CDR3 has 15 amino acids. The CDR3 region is CASSRRTSVPYEQYF. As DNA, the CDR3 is TGTGCCAGCAGCCGACGGACAAGCGTTCCCTACGAGCAGTACTTC.

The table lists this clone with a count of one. The CDR3 DNA sequence: TGTGCCAGCAGCTTAGAAGGAGTTCCCGGGGAGCTGTTTTTT. It is translated as CASSLEGVPGELFF. The chain couples TRBV7-9 to TRBJ2-2; D is ambiguous. Per the germline V gene, CDR1 is SEHNR and CDR2 is FQNEAQ (reference sequence). V was shortened by 1 base and J by 6 bases, with 9 bases between the two germline ends. The CDR3 spans 14 residues. Full variable domain (remainder filled in from reference TRBV7-9 and TRBJ2-2): DTGVSQNPRHKITKRGQNVTFRCDPISEHNRLYWYRQTLGQGPEFLTYFQNEAQLEKSRLLSDRFSAERPKGSFSTLEIQRTEQGDSAMYLCASSLEGVPGELFFGEGSRLTVL.

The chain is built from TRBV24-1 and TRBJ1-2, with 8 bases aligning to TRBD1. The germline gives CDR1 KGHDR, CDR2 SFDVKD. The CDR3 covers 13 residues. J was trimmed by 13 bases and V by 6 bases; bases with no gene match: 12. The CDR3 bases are TGTGCCACCAGTCCCGGGACAGGCCGGAGGGGCACCTTC. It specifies CATSPGTGRRGTF.

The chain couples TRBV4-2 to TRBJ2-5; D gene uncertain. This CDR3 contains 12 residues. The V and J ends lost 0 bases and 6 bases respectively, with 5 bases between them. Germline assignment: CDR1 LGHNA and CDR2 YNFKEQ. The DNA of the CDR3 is TGTGCCAGCAGCCAAGATTGGCAGACCCAGTACTTC. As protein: CASSQDWQTQYF.

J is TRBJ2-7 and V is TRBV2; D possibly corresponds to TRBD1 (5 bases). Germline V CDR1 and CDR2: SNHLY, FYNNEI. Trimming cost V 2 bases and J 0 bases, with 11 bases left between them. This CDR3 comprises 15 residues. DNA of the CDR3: TGTGCCAGCAGTGAACAGGGCATCTACTCCTACGAGCAGTACTTC. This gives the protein CASSEQGIYSYEQYF.

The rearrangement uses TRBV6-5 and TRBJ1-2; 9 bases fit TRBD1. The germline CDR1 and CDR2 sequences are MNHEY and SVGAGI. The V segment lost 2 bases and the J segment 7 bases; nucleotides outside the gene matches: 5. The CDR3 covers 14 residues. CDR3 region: CASSYGQGFRGYTF. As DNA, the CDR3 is TGTGCCAGCAGTTACGGACAGGGGTTCCGTGGCTACACCTTC.

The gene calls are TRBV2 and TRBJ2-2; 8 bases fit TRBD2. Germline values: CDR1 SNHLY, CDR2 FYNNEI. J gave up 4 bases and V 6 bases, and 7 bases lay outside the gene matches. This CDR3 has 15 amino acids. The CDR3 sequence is CASRLAGVFTGELFF. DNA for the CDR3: TGTGCCAGCAGGCTAGCGGGCGTATTCACCGGGGAGCTGTTTTTT.

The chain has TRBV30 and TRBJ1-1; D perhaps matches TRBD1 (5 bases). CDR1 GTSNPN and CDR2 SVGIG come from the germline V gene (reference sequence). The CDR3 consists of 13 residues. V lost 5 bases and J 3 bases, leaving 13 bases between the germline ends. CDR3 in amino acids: CAWSQEGYTEAFF. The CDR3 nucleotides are TGTGCCTGGTCTCAGGAGGGGTACACTGAAGCTTTCTTT.

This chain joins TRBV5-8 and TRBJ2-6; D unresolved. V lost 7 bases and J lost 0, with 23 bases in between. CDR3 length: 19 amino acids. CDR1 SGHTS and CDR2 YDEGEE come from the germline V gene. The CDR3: CASVQTINRGISGANVLTF. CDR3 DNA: TGTGCCAGCGTTCAAACAATTAATCGCGGAATCTCTGGGGCCAACGTCCTGACTTTC.

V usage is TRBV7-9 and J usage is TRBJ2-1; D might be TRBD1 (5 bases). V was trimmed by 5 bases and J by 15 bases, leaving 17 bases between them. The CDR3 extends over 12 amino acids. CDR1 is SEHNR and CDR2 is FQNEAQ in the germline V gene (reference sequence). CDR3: CASSPIAWGRFF. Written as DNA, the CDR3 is TGTGCCAGCAGCCCCATAGCCTGGGGCAGGTTCTTC.

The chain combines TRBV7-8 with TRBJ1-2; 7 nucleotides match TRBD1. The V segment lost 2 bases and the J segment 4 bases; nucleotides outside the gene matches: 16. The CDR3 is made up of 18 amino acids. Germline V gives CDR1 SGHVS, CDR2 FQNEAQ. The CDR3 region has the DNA TGTGCCAGCAGCTTAAGTCTACCCGGGCGAGGGGGCAGCTATGGCTACACCTTC. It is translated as CASSLSLPGRGGSYGYTF.

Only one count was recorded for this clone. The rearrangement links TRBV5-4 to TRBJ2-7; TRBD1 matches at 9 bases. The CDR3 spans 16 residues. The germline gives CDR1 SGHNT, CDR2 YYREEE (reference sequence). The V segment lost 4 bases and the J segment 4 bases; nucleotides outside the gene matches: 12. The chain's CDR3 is CASSPYRDREVYEQYF. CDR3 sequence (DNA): TGTGCCAGCAGCCCCTACCGGGACAGGGAGGTTTACGAGCAGTACTTC.

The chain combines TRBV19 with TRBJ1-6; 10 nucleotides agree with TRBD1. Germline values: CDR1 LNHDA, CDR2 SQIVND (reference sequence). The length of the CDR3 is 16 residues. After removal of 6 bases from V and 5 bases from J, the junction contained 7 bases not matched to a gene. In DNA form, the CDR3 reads TGTGCCAGTAGCTTCGGACAGGGGGTTCATAATTCACCCCTCCACTTT. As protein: CASSFGQGVHNSPLHF.

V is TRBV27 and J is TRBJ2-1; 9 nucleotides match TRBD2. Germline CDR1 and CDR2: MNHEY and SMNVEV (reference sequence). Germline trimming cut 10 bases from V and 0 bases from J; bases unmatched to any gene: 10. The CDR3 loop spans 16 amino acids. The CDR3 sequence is CATGTSPPLSYNEQFF. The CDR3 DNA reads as TGTGCCACCGGGACTAGCCCACCGCTCTCCTACAATGAGCAGTTCTTC.

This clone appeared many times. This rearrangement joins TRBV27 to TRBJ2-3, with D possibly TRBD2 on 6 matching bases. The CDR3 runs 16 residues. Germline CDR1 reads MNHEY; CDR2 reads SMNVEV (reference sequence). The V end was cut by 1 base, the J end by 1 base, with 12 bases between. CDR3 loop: CASSLYPSVGTDTQYF. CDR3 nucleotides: TGTGCCAGCAGTTTATACCCTAGCGTAGGCACAGATACGCAGTATTTT.

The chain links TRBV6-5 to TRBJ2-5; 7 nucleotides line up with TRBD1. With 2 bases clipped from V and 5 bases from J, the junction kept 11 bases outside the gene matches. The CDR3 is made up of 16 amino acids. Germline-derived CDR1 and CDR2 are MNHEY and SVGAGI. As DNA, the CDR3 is TGTGCCAGCAGTTACGGGACAGCCTACCAAGGGGAGACCCAGTACTTC. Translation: CASSYGTAYQGETQYF.

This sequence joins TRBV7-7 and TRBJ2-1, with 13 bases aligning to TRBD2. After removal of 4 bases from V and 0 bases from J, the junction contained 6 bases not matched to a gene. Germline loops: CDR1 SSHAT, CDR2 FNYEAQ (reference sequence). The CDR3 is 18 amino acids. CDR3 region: CASSSGTSGTSSYNEQFF. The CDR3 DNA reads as TGTGCCAGCAGCTCGGGGACTAGCGGGACCAGCTCCTACAATGAGCAGTTCTTC.

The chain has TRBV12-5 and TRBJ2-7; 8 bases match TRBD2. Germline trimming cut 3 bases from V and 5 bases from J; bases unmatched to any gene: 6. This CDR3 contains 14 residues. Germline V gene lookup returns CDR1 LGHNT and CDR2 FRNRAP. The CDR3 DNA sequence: TGTGCTAGTGGTTTAAGCGGGGGCCGGAACGAGCAGTACTTC. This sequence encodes CASGLSGGRNEQYF.

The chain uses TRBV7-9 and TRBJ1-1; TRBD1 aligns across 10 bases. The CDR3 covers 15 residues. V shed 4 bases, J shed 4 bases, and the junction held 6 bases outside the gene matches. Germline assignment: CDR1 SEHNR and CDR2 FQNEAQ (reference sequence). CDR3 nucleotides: TGTGCCAGCAGCTCAAAAGGGACAGGGGTCACTGAAGCTTTCTTT. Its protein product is CASSSKGTGVTEAFF.

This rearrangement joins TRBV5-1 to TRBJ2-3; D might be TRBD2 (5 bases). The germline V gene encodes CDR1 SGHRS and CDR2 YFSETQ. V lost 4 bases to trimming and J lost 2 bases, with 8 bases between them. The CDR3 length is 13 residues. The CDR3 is CASSPGVTDTQYF. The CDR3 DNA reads TGCGCCAGCAGCCCCGGGGTCACAGATACGCAGTATTTT.

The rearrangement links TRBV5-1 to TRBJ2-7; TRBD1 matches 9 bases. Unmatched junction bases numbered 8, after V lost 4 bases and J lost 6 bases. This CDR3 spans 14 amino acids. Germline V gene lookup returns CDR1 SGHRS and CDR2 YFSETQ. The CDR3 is CASSAGQGLGEQYF. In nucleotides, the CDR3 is TGCGCCAGCAGCGCCGGACAGGGGTTGGGCGAGCAGTACTTC.

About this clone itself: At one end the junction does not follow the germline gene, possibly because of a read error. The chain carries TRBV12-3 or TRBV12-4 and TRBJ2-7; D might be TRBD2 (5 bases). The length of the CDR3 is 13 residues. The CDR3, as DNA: TGTGCCAGCAGTCGATCTGACGGAGGTCCAAGGGACTTC. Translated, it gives CASSRSDGGPRDF.

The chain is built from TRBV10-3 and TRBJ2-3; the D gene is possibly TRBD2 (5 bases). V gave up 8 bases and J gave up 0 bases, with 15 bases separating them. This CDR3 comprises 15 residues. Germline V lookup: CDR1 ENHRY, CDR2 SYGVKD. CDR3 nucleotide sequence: TGTGCCATCGGAGCCACGGGGAAAAGCACAGATACGCAGTATTTT. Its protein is CAIGATGKSTDTQYF.

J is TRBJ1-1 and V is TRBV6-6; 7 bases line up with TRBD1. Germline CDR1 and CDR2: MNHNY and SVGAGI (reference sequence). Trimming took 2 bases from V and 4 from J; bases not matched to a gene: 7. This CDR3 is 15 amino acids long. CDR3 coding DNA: TGTGCCAGCAGTTACGCCCGCAGGGGGGCCACTGAAGCTTTCTTT. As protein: CASSYARRGATEAFF.

CDR3 DNA: TGTGCCAGCAGTATTACCACCGGGACAGGGAACCAGCCCCAGCATTTT. Translating gives CASSITTGTGNQPQHF. The chain has TRBV2 and TRBJ1-5; 9 bases agree with TRBD1. The CDR3 length is 16 residues. With V trimmed by 5 bases and J by 7 bases, 12 bases remained unmatched. The germline V gene has CDR1 SNHLY and CDR2 FYNNEI.

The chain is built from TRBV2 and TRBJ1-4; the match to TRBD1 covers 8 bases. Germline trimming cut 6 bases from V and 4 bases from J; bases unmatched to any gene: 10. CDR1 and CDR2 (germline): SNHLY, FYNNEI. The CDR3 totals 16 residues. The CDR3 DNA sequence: TGTGCCAGCAGCGTCGGACAGGGTAGGATTAATGAAAAACTGTTTTTT. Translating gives CASSVGQGRINEKLFF.

CDR3 nucleotide sequence: TGCGCCAGCAGCTTAGTAGCGGGGGCCGACAATGAGCAGTTCTTC. Its protein is CASSLVAGADNEQFF. The V gene is TRBV5-1, the J gene TRBJ2-1; 9 bases fit TRBD2. From germline, CDR1 is SGHRS and CDR2 YFSETQ. The CDR3 is 15 amino acids. The V and J ends lost 2 bases and 5 bases, in that order; junction bases with no gene match: 5.